This T cell receptor beta chain is drawn from a study of T cell responses to AZD1222 COVID-19 vaccine. Study-wide results and limits: Across spike, vaccine-associated CD4 TCRs were found, dominant at 160-218 and 743-854. Spike-specific TCR breadth rose after two AZD1222 doses, and depth rose as well.

TCRdb's table, derived via immunoSEQ multiplex PCR, lists solely in-frame clones and lacks some. The sample consists of about 140,000 clones, around 90% of them appearing once. This CDR3 contains 13 residues. Germline assignment: CDR1 ENHRY and CDR2 SYGVKD. V was trimmed by 10 bases and J by 3 bases, leaving 15 bases between them. The table lists this clone with a count of one. Its antigen remains unidentified. The chain recombines TRBV10-3 with TRBJ2-5; D tentatively fits TRBD1 or TRBD2 (5 bases each). The material sequenced was peripheral blood, taken 28 days after the second AZD1222 dose. The receptor was isolated from an adult who received the AZD1222 COVID-19 vaccine. CDR3 coding DNA: TGTGCCACCTCAATGGGGGTAGAAGAGACCCAGTACTTC. Protein product: CATSMGVEETQYF.